These T cell receptor beta chains were read from a single sample in a study of cytomegalovirus exposure and HLA in healthy donors. Here immunoSEQ multiplex PCR was the method, and the copy in TCRdb shows in-frame clones only, minus some. The sample records 170,000 or so clones, roughly 78% being singletons. The sample taken for sequencing was PBMCs. The receptors stem from a woman aged 45-65 years in good health and CMV-seropositive. CDR3s include the opening cysteine and the closing phenylalanine or tryptophan. D genes are given only for firm matches. Part of the rows lack a size; the others show once, few, many or a class for expanded clones.

TRBJ1-4,.,.,TRBV11-2,CASSLVREKLFF,TGTGCCAGCAGCTTAGTGAGGGAAAAACTGTTTTTT
TRBJ1-4,TRBD1,.,TRBV11-2,CASSFGQGGGMFF,TGTGCCAGCAGCTTTGGACAGGGCGGCGGAATGTTTTTT
TRBJ1-2,TRBD1,.,TRBV6-1,CASSEVSGGIYGYTF,TGTGCCAGCAGTGAGGTGTCAGGGGGCATCTATGGCTACACCTTC
TRBJ1-3,TRBD1,.,TRBV7-8,CASSSQGAAGNTIYF,TGTGCCAGCAGTTCACAGGGGGCGGCAGGAAACACCATATATTTT
TRBJ1-6,.,once,TRBV2,CASSEYRRSLHF,TGTGCCAGCAGTGAATATCGCAGATCCCTCCACTTT
TRBJ2-5,.,.,TRBV13,CASSLIGETQYF,TGTGCCAGCAGCTTGATCGGAGAGACCCAGTACTTC
TRBJ2-1,TRBD1,.,TRBV27,CASGELGQATQFF,TGTGCCAGCGGGGAGTTAGGACAGGCCACGCAGTTCTTC
TRBJ1-5,.,once,TRBV5-6,CASSLYSQPQHF,TGTGCCAGCAGCTTGTATTCCCAGCCCCAGCATTTT
TRBJ1-5,.,.,TRBV30,CAWSYLTGHSNQPQHF,TGTGCCTGGAGTTACTTAACAGGGCATAGCAATCAGCCCCAGCATTTT
TRBJ1-5,TRBD1,.,TRBV6-5,CASSRDRGVQTQHF,TGTGCCAGCAGCCGGGACAGGGGTGTTCAGACCCAGCATTTT
TRBJ2-1,TRBD2,.,TRBV7-3,CASSLTRLAGGPQGNEQFF,TGTGCCAGCAGCTTAACGAGGCTAGCGGGGGGACCTCAAGGGAATGAGCAGTTCTTC
TRBJ2-7,TRBD1,.,TRBV2,CASIRPDRVDEQYF,TGTGCCAGCATCCGGCCGGACAGGGTGGACGAGCAGTACTTC
TRBJ2-4,.,.,TRBV18,CASSPPSKNIQYF,TGTGCCAGCTCACCCCCGTCCAAAAACATTCAGTACTTC
TRBJ2-1,TRBD2,few,TRBV7-3,CASSQYPTSGGPNEQFF,TGTGCCAGCAGCCAATACCCTACTAGCGGGGGTCCCAATGAGCAGTTCTTC
TRBJ1-1,TRBD1,.,TRBV9,CASSPDFRDSLNTEAFF,TGTGCCAGCAGCCCAGATTTTCGGGACAGCTTGAACACTGAAGCTTTCTTT
TRBJ2-5,.,few,TRBV25-1,CASSGRETQYF,TGTGCCAGCAGTGGGCGGGAGACCCAGTACTTC
TRBJ1-6,.,.,TRBV4-1,CASSQDRGIFYNSPLHF,TGCGCCAGCAGCCAAGATCGAGGAATATTCTATAATTCACCCCTCCACTTT
TRBJ1-4,.,.,TRBV19,CASSIDANNEKLFF,TGTGCCAGTAGTATAGATGCGAATAATGAAAAACTGTTTTTT
TRBJ2-5,.,.,TRBV11-2,CASSLVVSVGETQYF,TGTGCCAGCAGCTTAGTGGTCTCTGTTGGCGAGACCCAGTACTTC
TRBJ1-1,.,few,TRBV5-1,CASSSLTVNTEAFF,TGCGCCAGCAGCTCGTTAACAGTGAACACTGAAGCTTTCTTT
TRBJ1-3,.,.,TRBV19,CASKLSSGNTIYF,TGTGCCAGTAAATTGAGCTCTGGAAACACCATATATTTT
TRBJ1-1,TRBD1,.,TRBV5-1,CASSYRQGSLELNTEAFF,TGCGCCAGCAGCTACCGACAGGGGTCCTTAGAGTTGAACACTGAAGCTTTCTTT
TRBJ2-6,.,.,TRBV19,CASSSSGANVLTF,TGTGCCAGTAGCTCCTCTGGGGCCAACGTCCTGACTTTC
TRBJ2-5,TRBD1,once,TRBV6-5,CASSQRQGPGETQYF,TGTGCCAGCAGTCAACGACAGGGGCCCGGGGAGACCCAGTACTTC
TRBJ2-3,.,.,TRBV5-1,CASSLEGLEDTQYF,TGCGCCAGCAGCTTAGAGGGTTTGGAAGATACGCAGTATTTT
TRBJ1-5,TRBD1,.,TRBV7-3,CASSLNPRTGPYNQPQHF,TGTGCCAGCAGCTTAAACCCTCGGACAGGGCCCTACAATCAGCCCCAGCATTTT
TRBJ2-1,.,.,TRBV19,CASSTWGDYNEQFF,TGTGCCAGTAGTACCTGGGGAGATTACAATGAGCAGTTCTTC
TRBJ2-7,.,.,TRBV5-1,CASSLGGDPGGEQYF,TGCGCCAGCAGCTTGGGGGGGGACCCAGGGGGCGAGCAGTACTTC